Listed here are 28 T cell receptor beta chains from one sample, sequenced in a study of OX40 agonist ivuxolimab in advanced cancers. Generated by immunoSEQ multiplex PCR, the TCRdb table keeps only in-frame clones and is missing some. The repertoire consists of about 14,000 clones, with 80% occurring once and the leading ten covering roughly 19%. The source was CD4+ or CD8+ T cells sorted from blood, collected in a trial of the OX40 agonist ivuxolimab. Receptors were obtained from an adult with an advanced solid tumor such as melanoma, head and neck, liver or kidney cancer.

The chain joins TRBV27 to TRBJ2-7, with 13 nucleotides matching TRBD2. The CDR3 runs 17 residues. Per germline, CDR1 MNHEY and CDR2 SMNVEV (reference sequence). V shed 6 bases, J shed 5 bases, and the junction held 13 bases outside the gene matches. The CDR3 spells CASSAGLAGEYGHEQYF. CDR3 DNA: TGTGCCAGCAGCGCCGGACTAGCGGGAGAATACGGCCACGAGCAGTACTTC.

The gene calls are TRBV4-2 and TRBJ1-2; 8 bases agree with TRBD1. With 4 bases clipped from V and 6 bases from J, the junction kept 1 base outside the gene matches. Germline V gene sequence: CDR1 LGHNA, CDR2 YNFKEQ. The CDR3 totals 12 residues. The CDR3: CASSRGQDGYTF. DNA for the CDR3: TGTGCCAGCAGCCGGGGACAGGATGGCTACACCTTC.

V and J are TRBV6-6 and TRBJ2-7; unclear D gene. The CDR3 is 15 amino acids. The germline gives CDR1 MNHNY, CDR2 SVGAGI (reference sequence). V lost 6 bases and J lost 3, with 18 bases in between. CDR3 nucleotide sequence: TGTGCCAGCAGATACGGACGATGGGCGGACTACGAGCAGTACTTC. It codes for CASRYGRWADYEQYF.

CDR3 nucleotides: TGTGCCAGCAGCCTCGTTCTCGGGCTCGGGCAGTACTTC. It yields the protein CASSLVLGLGQYF. J is TRBJ2-7 and V is TRBV7-9; the D is unclear. The CDR3 contains 13 residues. V was shortened by 5 bases and J by 9 bases, with 17 bases between the two germline ends. Germline values: CDR1 SEHNR, CDR2 FQNEAQ (reference sequence).

This clone was counted only a few times. The CDR3 DNA reads TGTGCCAGCAGCGACCGTCGGGGCTACACCTTC. Its translation: CASSDRRGYTF. This chain uses TRBV7-2 with TRBJ1-2; D gene uncertain. Between the trimmed V and J ends, which lost 5 bases and 8 bases, there was a span of 9 bases. CDR1 and CDR2 from the germline V gene are SGHTA and FQGNSA. This CDR3 is 11 amino acids long.

Comment on this clone: The sample carries other DNA sequences with the same CDR3. The chain recombines TRBV18 with TRBJ2-3, with D uncertain. The V gene's germline CDR1 is KGHSH and CDR2 LQKENI. The V end was cut by 2 bases, the J end by 6 bases, with 6 bases between. This CDR3 is built from 12 residues. The CDR3 sequence: CASSPTPDTQYF. DNA for the CDR3: TGTGCCAGCTCACCAACCCCCGATACGCAGTATTTT.

V and J are TRBV11-1 and TRBJ2-7; D is possibly TRBD2 (5 bases). Looked up from germline, CDR1 is SGHAT and CDR2 is FQDESV (reference sequence). V lost 4 bases, J lost 3 bases, and 13 bases lay in between. This CDR3 has 14 amino acids. The CDR3: CASSSLAGNYEQYF. The DNA for the CDR3 is TGTGCCAGCAGCTCCCTTGCCGGGAACTACGAGCAGTACTTC. Based on the CDR3 plus reference TRBV11-1 and TRBJ2-7, the full variable domain is EAEVAQSPRYKITEKSQAVAFWCDPISGHATLYWYRQILGQGPELLVQFQDESVVDDSQLPKDRFSAERLKGVDSTLKIQPAELGDSAMYLCASSSLAGNYEQYFGPGTRLTVT.

The V gene is TRBV27, the J gene TRBJ2-7, with 9 bases aligning to TRBD2. This CDR3 comprises 15 residues. CDR1 and CDR2 from the germline V gene are MNHEY and SMNVEV (reference sequence). V lost 5 bases to trimming and J lost 2 bases; unmatched junction nucleotides: 7. CDR3 sequence reads: CASSLGLAETYEQYF. The CDR3 nucleotides read TGTGCCAGCAGTCTGGGACTAGCCGAGACCTACGAGCAGTACTTC.

The chain links TRBV7-8 to TRBJ1-1, with D perhaps matching TRBD1 (6 bases). The V end was cut by 1 base, the J end by 5 bases, with 11 bases between. The CDR3 length is 14 residues. Germline CDR1 is SGHVS and CDR2 is FQNEAQ. The CDR3 nucleotides are TGTGCCAGCAGCTTAGGCACAGGGTCGACTGAAGCTTTCTTT. This gives the protein CASSLGTGSTEAFF.

The chain recombines TRBV7-3 with TRBJ2-7, with D possibly matching TRBD1 (6 bases). Trimming cost V 5 bases and J 3 bases, with 11 bases left between them. The CDR3 sequence is 13 residues long. Germline V gene sequence: CDR1 SGHTA, CDR2 FQGTGA. The CDR3 spells CASSATGFYEQYF. The CDR3 region has the DNA TGTGCCAGCAGCGCAACAGGGTTCTACGAGCAGTACTTC.

The V call is TRBV27, the J call TRBJ2-2; D is unresolved. The CDR3 is 12 residues long. The V and J ends lost 0 bases and 5 bases respectively, with 1 base between them. Germline V gene sequence: CDR1 MNHEY, CDR2 SMNVEV (reference sequence). CDR3 amino acids: CASSLSTGELFF. The CDR3 nucleotides are TGTGCCAGCAGTTTATCAACCGGGGAGCTGTTTTTT.

This chain connects TRBV5-4 to TRBJ2-1, with D possibly TRBD2 on 5 matching bases. The CDR3 loop spans 14 amino acids. Trimming took 1 base from V and 8 from J, leaving 13 bases between them. The germline V gene encodes CDR1 SGHNT and CDR2 YYREEE (reference sequence). CDR3 region: CASSLSAGPDEQFF. Written as DNA, the CDR3 is TGTGCCAGCAGCTTGAGTGCGGGTCCGGATGAGCAGTTCTTC.

This rearrangement joins TRBV7-2 to TRBJ2-2, with 8 bases aligning to TRBD2. Germline V gives CDR1 SGHTA, CDR2 FQGNSA. V shed 5 bases and J 3 bases; nucleotides not matched to a gene: 5. The CDR3 spans 15 residues. The CDR3 region has the DNA TGTGCCAGCAGCCTCGGGAGGGGTTACACCGGGGAGCTGTTTTTT. It yields the protein CASSLGRGYTGELFF.

The gene calls are TRBV7-9 and TRBJ2-3; 9 positions agree with TRBD2. Germline lookup yields CDR1 SEHNR and CDR2 FQNEAQ (reference sequence). This CDR3 is built from 17 residues. The ends lost 1 base at V and 6 bases at J; junction bases unmatched: 11. CDR3 loop: CASSLDSGLAGPDTQYF. The CDR3 region has the DNA TGTGCCAGCAGCTTAGATAGTGGTCTAGCGGGACCGGATACGCAGTATTTT.

The chain joins TRBV4-1 to TRBJ2-5; D possibly corresponds to TRBD2 (6 bases). Trimming stripped 1 base from V and 4 bases from J, with 16 bases between. The length of the CDR3 is 16 residues. CDR1 MGHRA and CDR2 YSYEKL come from the germline V gene. The CDR3 is CASSQVGSGAAETQYF. The CDR3 coding sequence is TGCGCCAGCAGCCAAGTGGGGTCGGGAGCTGCAGAGACCCAGTACTTC.

The chain has TRBV28 and TRBJ2-3, with 11 bases fitting TRBD2. Germline loops: CDR1 MDHEN, CDR2 SYDVKM. The CDR3 sequence is 16 residues long. V was pared by 5 bases and J by 2 bases, with 6 bases of the junction left unmatched. CDR3 DNA sequence: TGTGCCAGCAGTCCAGGGACTAGCGGAATCACAGATACGCAGTATTTT. It codes for CASSPGTSGITDTQYF. Complete variable domain (other parts from reference TRBV28 and TRBJ2-3): DVKVTQSSRYLVKRTGEKVFLECVQDMDHENMFWYRQDPGLGLRLIYFSYDVKMKEKGDIPEGYSVSREKKERFSLILESASTNQTSMYLCASSPGTSGITDTQYFGPGTRLTVL.

The rearrangement links TRBV9 to TRBJ1-4, with a weak D call TRBD1 (5 bases). The germline V gene has CDR1 SGDLS and CDR2 YYNGEE. Between the trimmed V and J ends, which lost 4 bases and 4 bases, there was a span of 17 bases. This CDR3 comprises 16 residues. CDR3 amino acids: CASSPRPTGSNEKLFF. The CDR3 region has the DNA TGTGCCAGCAGCCCCCGACCTACAGGAAGTAATGAAAAACTGTTTTTT.

The chain recombines TRBV6-5 with TRBJ2-3; 10 nucleotides align to TRBD2. The germline V gene encodes CDR1 MNHEY and CDR2 SVGAGI. This CDR3 spans 16 amino acids. Germline trimming cut 0 bases from V and 6 bases from J; bases unmatched to any gene: 6. The CDR3 DNA reads as TGTGCCAGCAGTTACTCGCCTAGCGGGAGCCCCGATACGCAGTATTTT. It is translated as CASSYSPSGSPDTQYF.

This chain connects TRBV5-5 to TRBJ2-7; either TRBD1 or TRBD2 may supply D (5 bases each). V was pared by 3 bases and J by 2 bases, with 18 bases between. The CDR3 contains 16 residues. Germline-derived CDR1 and CDR2 are SGHKS and YYEKEE (reference sequence). CDR3 residues: CASSWGSTRAAYEQYF. DNA for the CDR3: TGTGCCAGCAGCTGGGGCTCAACTAGGGCTGCCTACGAGCAGTACTTC.

This clone was seen once. This clone may be a read error of a much larger clone one base away. CDR3 nucleotide sequence: TGCGCCAGCAGCCAAGGGGGGAGATACCAAGAGACCCAGTACTTC. It specifies CASSQGGRYQETQYF. This chain uses TRBV4-3 with TRBJ2-5, with D tentatively TRBD1 or TRBD2 (5 bases each). The length of the CDR3 is 15 residues. V was pared by 1 base and J by 0 bases, with 9 bases between. Looked up from germline, CDR1 is LGHNA and CDR2 is YSLEER.

The rearrangement joins TRBV6-5 to TRBJ1-2, with 9 nucleotides matching TRBD1. Germline CDR1 MNHEY, CDR2 SVGAGI. The CDR3 loop spans 15 amino acids. V shed 5 bases and J 4 bases; nucleotides not matched to a gene: 8. The DNA for the CDR3 is TGTGCCAGCAGTCGGGGACAGGGACGGACCTATGGCTACACCTTC. It translates to CASSRGQGRTYGYTF.

The gene calls are TRBV18 and TRBJ2-7; D remains unclear. CDR1 KGHSH and CDR2 LQKENI come from the germline V gene. CDR3 length: 12 residues. V gave up 4 bases and J gave up 5 bases, with 9 bases separating them. In DNA form, the CDR3 reads TGTGCCAGCTCACTGACTGGGGACGAGCAGTACTTC. Its protein is CASSLTGDEQYF.

This chain joins TRBV29-1 and TRBJ2-7, with 8 positions matching TRBD1. Germline assignment: CDR1 SQVTM and CDR2 ANQGSEA. The trim removed 5 bases at V and 2 bases at J, leaving 5 bases unmatched. The CDR3 loop spans 13 amino acids. The CDR3 coding sequence is TGCAGCGTTCTGACAGGGGACACCTACGAGCAGTACTTC. Its translation is CSVLTGDTYEQYF.

The chain combines TRBV4-1 with TRBJ2-3, with TRBD2 identical over 12 bases. The CDR3 contains 16 residues. The J segment lost 4 bases and the V segment lost 6 bases, leaving 8 bases of the junction unmatched. From germline, CDR1 is MGHRA and CDR2 YSYEKL. As DNA, the CDR3 is TGCGCCAGCAGAAAACTAGCGGGAGGTTCCCCAGATACGCAGTATTTT. It specifies CASRKLAGGSPDTQYF.

The chain is built from TRBV6-6 and TRBJ1-3; tentatively, D is TRBD1 (5 bases). V lost 8 bases and J lost 0, with 8 bases in between. CDR3 length: 13 amino acids. The germline V gene encodes CDR1 MNHNY and CDR2 SVGAGI (reference sequence). CDR3: CASGTSSGNTIYF. The CDR3, as DNA: TGTGCCAGCGGGACCAGCTCTGGAAACACCATATATTTT.

This clone has just one count. The chain combines TRBV4-3 with TRBJ1-5; a weak D match, TRBD1 (6 bases). Germline V lookup: CDR1 LGHNA, CDR2 YSLEER. The length of the CDR3 is 15 residues. The ends were cut back, 1 base at V and 1 base at J, with 8 bases in the middle. The CDR3 spells CASSQGTGSNQPQHF. As DNA, the CDR3 is TGCGCCAGCAGCCAAGGAACAGGGAGCAATCAGCCCCAGCATTTT.

This chain links TRBV28 with TRBJ2-3; possibly TRBD2 for D (6 bases). This CDR3 is 13 amino acids long. V lost 5 bases and J lost 5, with 11 bases in between. CDR1 and CDR2 (germline): MDHEN, SYDVKM. The DNA for the CDR3 is TGTGCCAGCAGTACGGTCGGGAGAGATACGCAGTATTTT. Encoded protein: CASSTVGRDTQYF.

The chain joins TRBV4-3 to TRBJ2-3; D gene unclear. V was shortened by 0 bases and J by 5 bases, with 9 bases between the two germline ends. CDR3 length equals 14 residues. CDR1 is LGHNA, CDR2 YSLEER, per germline. The CDR3 sequence is CASSQEKQGDTQYF. The CDR3 DNA follows: TGCGCCAGCAGCCAAGAAAAGCAAGGAGATACGCAGTATTTT.